The clone carrying this T cell receptor (beta chain) has a count of ten or more. Its matching antigen is unknown. The entry originates in a study of blood T cells in healthy people across ages. Study observations and caveats: PBMCs left unsorted prevented a conclusive naive versus antigen-experienced comparison.

CDR1 is SQVTM, CDR2 ANQGSEA, per germline. The CDR3 contains 14 residues. V lost 6 bases, J lost 5 bases, and 11 bases stayed unmatched. Alongside a J-beta primer mix, a sample-barcoded 5' primer served in a second PCR lasting 7 to 11 cycles. TCRdb independently ran MiXCR on the 5' RACE reads; one entry per CDR3 protein. The table records around 650,000 distinct CDR3 sequences, 32% of them present only once. The extraction recovered at least 5 micrograms of total RNA per sample. The TCR comes from a woman over 75 in good health. The chain links TRBV29-1 to TRBJ1-2; 8 bases align to TRBD1. Source material: blood. DNA for the CDR3: TGCAGCGTCTTAACAGGGGGTCGGGGGTATGGCTACACCTTC. Amino acids: CSVLTGGRGYGYTF.